The T cell receptor (beta chain) under discussion was sequenced for a study of T cells in Graves' hyperthyroidism and ophthalmopathy. TCR beta CDR3 sequences were amplified from RNA transcripts. The TCR CDR3 was amplified in a first-round RT-PCR using the HTBI primer set. TCRdb called the multiplex PCR reads again in MiXCR, with one record for every CDR3 protein. The table lists fewer than 600,000 distinct CDR3 sequences, 14% of them singletons, with approximately 14% in the top ten. Diagnoses were made from clinical symptoms, serum measures (thyroxine and TRAb), thyroid ultrasound and orbital computed tomography. Whole-study results and caveats: Researchers found most expanded thyroid clonotypes above 0.001 in blood as well. Model output signaled ophthalmopathy a median roughly six months ahead of onset.

A note on this clonotype: The antigen is undetermined.

The sample was blood. This clonotype originated in a woman aged 40 to 55 with Graves' hyperthyroidism.

In DNA form, the CDR3 reads TGCGCCAGCAGCCCCGAGGGCCCCCACGGGACTAGCGGGTCCTACGAGCAGTACTTC. Amino acids: CASSPEGPHGTSGSYEQYF. The chain employs TRBV4-1 and TRBJ2-7; 12 positions match TRBD2. The length of the CDR3 is 19 residues. V lost 4 bases to trimming and J lost 1 base; unmatched junction nucleotides: 14. Germline loops: CDR1 MGHRA, CDR2 YSYEKL.